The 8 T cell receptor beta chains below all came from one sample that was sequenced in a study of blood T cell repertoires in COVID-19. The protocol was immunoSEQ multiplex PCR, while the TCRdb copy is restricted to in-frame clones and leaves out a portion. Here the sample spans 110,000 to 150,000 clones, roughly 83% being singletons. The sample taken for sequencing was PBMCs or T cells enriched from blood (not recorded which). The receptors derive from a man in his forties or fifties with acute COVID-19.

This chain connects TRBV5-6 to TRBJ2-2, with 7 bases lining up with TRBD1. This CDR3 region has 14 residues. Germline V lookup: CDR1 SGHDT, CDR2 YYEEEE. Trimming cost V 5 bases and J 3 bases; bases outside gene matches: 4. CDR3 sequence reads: CASRSDRDTGELFF. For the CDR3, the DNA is TGTGCCAGCAGGTCTGACAGGGACACCGGGGAGCTGTTTTTT.

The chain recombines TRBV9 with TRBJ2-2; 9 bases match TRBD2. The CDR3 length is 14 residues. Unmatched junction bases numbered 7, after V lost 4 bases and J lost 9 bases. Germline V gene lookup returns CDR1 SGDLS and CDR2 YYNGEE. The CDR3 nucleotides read TGTGCCAGCAGCCTCCGCGGGGGGGGCAGGGAGCTGTTTTTT. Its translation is CASSLRGGGRELFF.

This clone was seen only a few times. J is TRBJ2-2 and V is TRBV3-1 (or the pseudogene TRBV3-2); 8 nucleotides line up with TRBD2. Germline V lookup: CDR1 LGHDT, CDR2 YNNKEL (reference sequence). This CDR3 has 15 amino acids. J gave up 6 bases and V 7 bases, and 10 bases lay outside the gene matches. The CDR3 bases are TGTGCCAGCACCGATAGCGGGAAATTCGCCGGGGAGCTGTTTTTT. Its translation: CASTDSGKFAGELFF.

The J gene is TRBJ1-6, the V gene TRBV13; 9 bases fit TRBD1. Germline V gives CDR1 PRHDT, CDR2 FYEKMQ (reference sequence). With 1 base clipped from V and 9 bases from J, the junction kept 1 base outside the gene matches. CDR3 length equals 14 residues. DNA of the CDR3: TGTGCCAGCAGCTTAGCGGGACAGGGTTCACCCCTCCACTTT. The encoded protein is CASSLAGQGSPLHF.

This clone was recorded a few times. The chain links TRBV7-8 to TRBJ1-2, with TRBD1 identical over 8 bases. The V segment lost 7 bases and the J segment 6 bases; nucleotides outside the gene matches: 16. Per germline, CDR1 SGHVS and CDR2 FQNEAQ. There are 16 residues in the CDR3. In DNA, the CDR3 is TGTGCCAGCACACCGGACGGACAGGGCATTCGGGATGGCTACACCTTC. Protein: CASTPDGQGIRDGYTF.

CDR3 coding DNA: TGTGCCACCAGTGTAAAAGTAGCGGGCGGAAGCTCCTACAATGAGCAGTTCTTC. This sequence encodes CATSVKVAGGSSYNEQFF. V is TRBV24-1 and J is TRBJ2-1; TRBD2 agrees at 7 bases. J gave up 0 bases and V 5 bases, and 12 bases lay outside the gene matches. This CDR3 region has 18 residues. Germline V gene sequence: CDR1 KGHDR, CDR2 SFDVKD.

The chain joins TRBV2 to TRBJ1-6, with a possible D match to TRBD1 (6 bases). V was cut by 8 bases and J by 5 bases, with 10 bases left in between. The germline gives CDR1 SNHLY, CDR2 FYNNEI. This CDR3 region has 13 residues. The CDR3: CASRRQDNSPLHF. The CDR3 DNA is TGTGCCAGCCGCCGACAGGATAATTCACCCCTCCACTTT.

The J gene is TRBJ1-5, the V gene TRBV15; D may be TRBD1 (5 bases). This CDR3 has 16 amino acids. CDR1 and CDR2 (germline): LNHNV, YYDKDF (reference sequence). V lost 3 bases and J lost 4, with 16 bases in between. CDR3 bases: TGTGCCACCAGCAGGGCGTGGACACGGATTAATCAGCCCCAGCATTTT. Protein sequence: CATSRAWTRINQPQHF.